This record concerns one T cell receptor (beta chain) sequence. This specimen belongs to a study of blood T cell repertoires in COVID-19. Assay: immunoSEQ multiplex PCR; the TCRdb copy retains only in-frame clones and omits some. The sample has around 23,000 clones, approximately 86% seen once. This CDR3 contains 13 residues. The V and J ends lost 1 base and 5 bases respectively, with 6 bases between them. Germline values: CDR1 MGHRA, CDR2 YSYEKL. The sequencing input was peripheral blood. This sequence joins TRBV4-1 and TRBJ1-5; D gene ambiguous. The sequence was collected from a human donor with acute or convalescent COVID-19. The donor label of this sample is uncertain. CDR3 in amino acids: CASSQGFDQPQHF. CDR3 DNA: TGCGCCAGCAGCCAAGGTTTCGATCAGCCCCAGCATTTT.